This T cell receptor (beta chain) came from a study of T cells in Graves' hyperthyroidism and ophthalmopathy. Study results and limitations: A model of 13 V-J features distinguished ophthalmopathy from stable hyperthyroidism. Blood held most thyroid clonotypes expanded above 0.001 frequency.

Amplification of TCR beta CDR3 regions was performed using RNA transcripts as template. The HTBI set primed first-round TCR CDR3 RT-PCR. One entry per CDR3 protein, called by TCRdb with MiXCR from the multiplex PCR reads. The sample consists of about half a million distinct CDR3 sequences, about 20% of them appearing once. The ends were cut back, 6 bases at V and 5 bases at J, with 19 bases in the middle. Looked up from germline, CDR1 is KGHSH and CDR2 is LQKENI. The CDR3 is 15 amino acids. This clonotype has only a few counts. Its target is unknown. The clonotype was recovered from a woman in her sixties or seventies with Graves' ophthalmopathy. Material: blood. This sequence joins TRBV18 and TRBJ1-2; TRBD1 is a possible D gene (5 bases). CDR3 coding DNA: TGTGCCAGCTCTCTCAAGGCGTGGGGCCCTTATGGCTACACCTTC. Translating gives CASSLKAWGPYGYTF.